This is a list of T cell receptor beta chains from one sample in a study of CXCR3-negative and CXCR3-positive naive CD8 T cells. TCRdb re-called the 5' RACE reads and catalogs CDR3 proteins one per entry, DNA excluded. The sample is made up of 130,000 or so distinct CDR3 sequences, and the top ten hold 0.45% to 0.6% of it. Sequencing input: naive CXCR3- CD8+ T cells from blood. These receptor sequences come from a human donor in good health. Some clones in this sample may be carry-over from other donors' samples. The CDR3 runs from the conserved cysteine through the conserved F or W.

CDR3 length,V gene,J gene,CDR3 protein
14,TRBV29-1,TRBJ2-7,CSVPIGTGGSEQYF
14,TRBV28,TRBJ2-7,CASSLRLAGGEQYF
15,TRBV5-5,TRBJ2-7,CASSLEQLVAYEQYF
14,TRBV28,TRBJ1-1,CASHLRGVSTEAFF
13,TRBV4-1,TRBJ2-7,CASSQDPLHEQYF
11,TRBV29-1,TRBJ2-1,CSVEPANEQFF
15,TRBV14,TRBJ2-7,CASSYSGGPHSGQYF
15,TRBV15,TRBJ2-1,CATSSQSGTSNEQFF
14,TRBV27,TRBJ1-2,CASTPSRGNYGYTF
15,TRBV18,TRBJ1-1,CASSPVGPISTEAFF
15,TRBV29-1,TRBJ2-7,CSVVLAGEGGYEQYF
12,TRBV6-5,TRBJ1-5,CASRTGSQPQHF
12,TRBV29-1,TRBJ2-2,CSVEVGAGELFF
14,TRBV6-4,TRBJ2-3,CASSADGTTDTQYF
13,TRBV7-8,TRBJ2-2,CASGQDNTGELFF
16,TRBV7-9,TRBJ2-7,CASSLLQGSPTYEQYF
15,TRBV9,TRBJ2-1,CASSVGTSKNNEQFF
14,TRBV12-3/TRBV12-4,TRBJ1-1,CASMGGGLNTEAFF
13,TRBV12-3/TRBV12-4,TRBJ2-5,CASTLDRLETQYF
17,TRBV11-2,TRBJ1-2,CASSLEGSSGGLNGYTF
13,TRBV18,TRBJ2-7,CATAGELTYEQYF
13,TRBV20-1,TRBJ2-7,CSARVGGQNEQYF
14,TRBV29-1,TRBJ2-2,CSVETGEVTGELFF
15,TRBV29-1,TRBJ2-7,CSVLGGDRDPYEQYF
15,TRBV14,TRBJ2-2,CASSQVKDTGGELFF
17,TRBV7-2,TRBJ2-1,CASSLSLARGGNNEQFF
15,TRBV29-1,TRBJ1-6,CSVATGDSYNSPLHF
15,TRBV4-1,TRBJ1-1,CASSQLTGVKTEAFF
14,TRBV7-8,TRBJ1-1,CASSLWGQHTEAFF
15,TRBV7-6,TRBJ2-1,CASSMGALSYNEQFF
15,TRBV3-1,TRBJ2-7,CASSQTGTSALEQYF
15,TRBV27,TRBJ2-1,CASSFTGLSPNEQFF
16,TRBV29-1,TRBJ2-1,CSVDSPTGTGGNEQFF
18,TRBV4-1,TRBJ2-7,CASSQETPKGHLIYEQYF
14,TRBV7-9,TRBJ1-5,CASSSAGGDQPQHF
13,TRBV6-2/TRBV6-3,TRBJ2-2,CASSFNEVGELFF
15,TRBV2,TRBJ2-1,CASSWGRASSDEQFF
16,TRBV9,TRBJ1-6,CASSVASSALNSPLQF
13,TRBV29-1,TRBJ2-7,CSVVAGVVHEQYF
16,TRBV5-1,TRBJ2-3,CASSSGISAGADTQYF
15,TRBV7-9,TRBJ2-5,CASSSTGQPQETQYF
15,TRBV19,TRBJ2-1,CASSIIGGGAFEQFF
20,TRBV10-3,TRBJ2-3,CAISDPGQGYAGGGEDTQYF
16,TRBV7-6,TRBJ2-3,CASSLHLVAGTDTQYF
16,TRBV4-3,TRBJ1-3,CASSQNTAGSGNTIYF
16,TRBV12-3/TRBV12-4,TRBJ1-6,CASSLSGTGGDSPLHF
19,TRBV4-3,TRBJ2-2,CASSQDIRWGQTLTGELFF
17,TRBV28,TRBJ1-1,CASSLPGYFPRNTEAFF
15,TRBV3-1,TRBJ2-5,CASSQGRQRQETQYF
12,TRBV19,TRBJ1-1,CASRAAGPEAFF
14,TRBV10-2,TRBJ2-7,CASTESPPDYEQYF
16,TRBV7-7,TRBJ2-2,CASSPGTSRNTGELFF
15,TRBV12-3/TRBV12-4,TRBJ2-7,CASSSGVPISYEQYF
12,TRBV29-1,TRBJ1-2,CSVYQGNYGYTF
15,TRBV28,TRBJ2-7,CASSKPGQGKYEQYF
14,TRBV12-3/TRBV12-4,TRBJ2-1,CASSLSNNYNEQFF
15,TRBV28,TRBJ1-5,CASSLGGLGHQPQHF
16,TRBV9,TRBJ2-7,CASSVSGTGPSYEQYF